One sample yielded the 5 T cell receptor beta chains listed below, sequenced in a study of blood T cells in healthy people across ages. The authors ran a second PCR of about 6 to 11 cycles using a sample-barcoded 5' primer and a J-beta primer mix. MiXCR, run by TCRdb on the 5' RACE reads, gives a single entry per CDR3 protein. The sample lists approximately 1,100,000 distinct CDR3 sequences, 35% to 50% seen once, with around 18% in the top ten. The sample consisted of blood. The receptors stem from a woman between 55 and 75 years old in good health.

This chain joins TRBV4-2 and TRBJ2-2, with a possible D match to TRBD2 (6 bases). The germline V and J ends were trimmed by 0 bases and 3 bases, with 20 bases remaining between them. This CDR3 is 19 amino acids long. Germline V lookup: CDR1 LGHNA, CDR2 YNFKEQ. CDR3 nucleotide sequence: TGTGCCAGCAGCCAAGATTTGATTAGGGCTAGCGCCTACACCGGGGAGCTGTTTTTT. Its translation: CASSQDLIRASAYTGELFF.

The chain joins TRBV20-1 to TRBJ2-7; 10 bases are a match to TRBD2. V shed 2 bases, J shed 3 bases, and the junction held 10 bases outside the gene matches. CDR1 DFQATT and CDR2 SNEGSKA come from the germline V gene (reference sequence). The CDR3 sequence is 16 residues long. CDR3 nucleotide sequence: TGCAGTGCTAGACTAGCGGGAGATGATGGGATCTACGAGCAGTACTTC. This translates into CSARLAGDDGIYEQYF.

In its sample, this clonotype was seen a few times. V gene TRBV20-1 combines with J gene TRBJ2-7; 13 bases are a match to TRBD2. This CDR3 spans 16 amino acids. Germline CDR1 and CDR2: DFQATT and SNEGSKA (reference sequence). V was clipped by 4 bases and J by 0 bases; unmatched bases: 6. CDR3: CSATGLAGSYSYEQYF. Here the CDR3 DNA reads TGCAGTGCTACGGGACTAGCGGGATCCTACTCCTACGAGCAGTACTTC.

This clonotype has only a few counts. The chain carries TRBV7-9 and TRBJ2-1; D may be TRBD1 or TRBD2 (5 bases each). This CDR3 is 12 amino acids long. V dropped 5 bases and J dropped 14 bases, with 16 bases sitting between them. Looked up from germline, CDR1 is SEHNR and CDR2 is FQNEAQ (reference sequence). The CDR3 bases are TGTGCCAGCAGCCCCGGGGCGGGTACGGAGTTCTTC. Its translation is CASSPGAGTEFF.

This clonotype occurred many times. This chain joins TRBV28 and TRBJ1-4; a weak D match, TRBD1 (6 bases). V was pared by 6 bases and J by 8 bases, with 16 bases between. The germline CDR1 and CDR2 sequences are MDHEN and SYDVKM. The CDR3 is 14 amino acids. The CDR3, as DNA: TGTGCCAGCAGCACCACAGGGTTAAAAGAAAAACTGTTTTTT. Translated, it gives CASSTTGLKEKLFF.